Listed below are T cell receptor beta chains from one sample, sequenced in a study of T cell responses to AZD1222 COVID-19 vaccine. Sequenced by immunoSEQ multiplex PCR; TCRdb stores in-frame clones only, minus some. The table shows about 190,000 clones, with 75% to 90% occurring only once. Sequenced material: peripheral blood, taken on day 0 of AZD1222 vaccination. The receptors derive from an adult in good health. Each CDR3 is given with its conserved first and last residue. The D gene is left open where the match is weak. Clone sizes are given selectively: once, few, many, or a class where the clone is expanded.

d_call clone_size j_call v_call cdr3_aa cdr3_nt
TRBD2 NA TRBJ2-3 TRBV5-4 CASSGRTSGGYTDTQYF TGTGCCAGCAGCGGGCGGACTAGCGGGGGGTACACAGATACGCAGTATTTT
NA NA TRBJ2-5 TRBV9 CASSEGASSGQETQYF TGTGCCAGCAGCGAAGGGGCCTCAAGCGGCCAAGAGACCCAGTACTTC
NA NA TRBJ1-3 TRBV2 CASSEQAGNTIYF TGTGCCAGCAGTGAACAGGCTGGAAACACCATATATTTT
NA NA TRBJ2-1 TRBV7-3 CASSLDYNEQFF TGTGCCAGCAGCTTGGATTACAATGAGCAGTTCTTC
TRBD1 NA TRBJ2-5 TRBV12-5 CASGLVRGNQETQYF TGTGCTAGTGGTCTCGTCAGGGGGAACCAAGAGACCCAGTACTTC
TRBD1 few TRBJ1-1 TRBV24-1 CATSDLGTDKAFF TGTGCCACCAGTGATTTGGGGACAGATAAAGCTTTCTTT
NA NA TRBJ1-5 TRBV19 CASSTVFSNQPQHF TGTGCCAGTAGTACAGTCTTTAGCAATCAGCCCCAGCATTTT
TRBD1 NA TRBJ2-3 TRBV11-2 CASSLTPTGASTDTQYF TGTGCCAGCAGCTTAACCCCTACAGGGGCTAGCACAGATACGCAGTATTTT
TRBD1 NA TRBJ1-1 TRBV10-1 CASSEHRGLSEAFF TGCGCCAGCAGTGAGCACAGGGGGCTCAGTGAAGCTTTCTTT
NA NA TRBJ2-5 TRBV2 CASSEALMQETQYF TGTGCCAGCAGTGAAGCGCTTATGCAAGAGACCCAGTACTTC
NA NA TRBJ2-2 TRBV24-1 CATSDWGQNTGELFF TGTGCCACCAGTGACTGGGGACAAAACACCGGGGAGCTGTTTTTT
TRBD1 NA TRBJ2-1 TRBV7-8 CASSLVTGPSYNEQFF TGTGCCAGCAGCTTAGTGACAGGGCCCTCCTACAATGAGCAGTTCTTC
NA NA TRBJ2-7 TRBV27 CASSLGGWRGQGASYEQYF TGTGCCAGCAGCCTAGGAGGTTGGCGGGGGCAGGGAGCCTCCTACGAGCAGTACTTC
NA NA TRBJ2-5 TRBV4-1 CASSQGRTTTTQYF TGCGCCAGCAGCCAAGGTCGTACCACAACAACCCAGTACTTC
TRBD2 NA TRBJ2-1 TRBV2 CASSAETAGGYNEQFF TGTGCCAGCAGTGCAGAGACAGCGGGGGGCTACAATGAGCAGTTCTTC
NA NA TRBJ1-5 TRBV7-9 CASSLGEGPQHF TGTGCCAGCAGCTTAGGAGAGGGTCCCCAGCATTTT
NA NA TRBJ1-3 TRBV12-3/TRBV12-4 CASTPGGGNTIYF TGTGCCAGCACACCCGGGGGAGGAAACACCATATATTTT
NA NA TRBJ2-7 TRBV5-4 CASSFLAGSYEQYF TGTGCCAGCAGCTTTTTGGCAGGTTCCTACGAGCAGTACTTC
NA NA TRBJ2-2 TRBV5-8 CASSLPFLNTGELFF TGTGCCAGCAGCTTGCCTTTCCTGAACACCGGGGAGCTGTTTTTT
TRBD2 NA TRBJ2-7 TRBV6-2/TRBV6-3 CASSAGTSGVAYF TGTGCCAGCAGTGCCGGGACTAGCGGGGTGGCGTACTTC
TRBD1 NA TRBJ2-2 TRBV18 CASSPLGQGAGELFF TGTGCCAGCTCACCACTCGGACAGGGGGCCGGGGAGCTGTTTTTT
NA NA TRBJ2-2 TRBV7-2 CASRRGANTGELFF TGTGCCAGCCGTCGGGGGGCCAACACCGGGGAGCTGTTTTTT
NA NA TRBJ1-1 TRBV25-1 CASSEGRGMNTEAFF TGTGCCAGCAGTGAAGGAAGGGGCATGAACACTGAAGCTTTCTTT
NA NA TRBJ1-1 TRBV9 CASSPRVRDTEAFF TGTGCCAGCAGCCCAAGGGTTCGCGACACTGAAGCTTTCTTT
NA NA TRBJ1-2 TRBV3-1/TRBV3-2 CASSQGLPAGPRNYGYTF TGTGCCAGCAGCCAAGGGCTTCCGGCGGGGCCGCGAAACTATGGCTACACCTTC
NA NA TRBJ1-3 TRBV6-5 CASRETLSGNTIYF TGTGCCAGCAGGGAGACTCTCTCTGGAAACACCATATATTTT
NA NA TRBJ2-2 TRBV19 CASSIDLPHSEDTGELFF TGTGCCAGTAGTATAGACCTACCCCACTCGGAGGACACCGGGGAGCTGTTTTTT
NA NA TRBJ1-3 TRBV4-2 CASSQVDRDSGNTIYF TGTGCCAGCAGCCAAGTAGACCGGGACTCTGGAAACACCATATATTTT
TRBD1 NA TRBJ2-5 TRBV7-9 CASSQRQGQETQYF TGTGCCAGCAGTCAAAGACAGGGGCAAGAGACCCAGTACTTC
NA NA TRBJ1-2 TRBV20-1 CSASDKPSGYTF TGCAGTGCTAGTGATAAACCGTCGGGCTACACCTTC
NA once TRBJ2-5 TRBV9 CASSVTGTKRGETQYF TGTGCCAGCAGCGTAACCGGGACCAAACGCGGGGAGACCCAGTACTTC
NA NA TRBJ1-1 TRBV2 CASTLNTEAFF TGTGCCAGCACCCTGAACACTGAAGCTTTCTTT
NA NA TRBJ1-2 TRBV6-5 CASSYSTAGGYGYTF TGTGCCAGCAGTTACTCGACGGCGGGTGGCTATGGCTACACCTTC
NA NA TRBJ1-5 TRBV6-2/TRBV6-3 CASSYRGGHNQPQHF TGTGCCAGCAGTTACCGGGGTGGACACAATCAGCCCCAGCATTTT
NA NA TRBJ1-1 TRBV5-1 CASSLGEGLTEAFF TGCGCCAGCAGCTTGGGAGAGGGGCTCACTGAAGCTTTCTTT
TRBD2 NA TRBJ2-3 TRBV19 CASSIGEGSDTQYF TGTGCCAGTAGTATAGGGGAGGGTTCAGATACGCAGTATTTT
NA NA TRBJ1-1 TRBV11-3 CASSLATGQNTEAFF TGTGCCAGCAGCTTAGCTACGGGACAGAACACTGAAGCTTTCTTT
NA NA TRBJ2-1 TRBV4-3 CASSRQGQGAYNEQFF TGCGCCAGCAGCCGTCAGGGGCAGGGAGCCTACAATGAGCAGTTCTTC
TRBD1 NA TRBJ2-3 TRBV11-3 CASSPQGDTQYF TGTGCCAGCAGCCCGCAGGGGGACACGCAGTATTTT
NA NA TRBJ2-7 TRBV3-1/TRBV3-2 CASSLKAAGSEQYF TGTGCCAGCAGCCTGAAAGCGGCAGGCAGCGAGCAGTACTTC
TRBD1 NA TRBJ1-5 TRBV7-9 CASSGQGGTGAQPQHF TGTGCCAGCAGCGGCCAGGGGGGGACAGGGGCCCAGCCCCAGCATTTT
NA NA TRBJ2-6 TRBV18 CASSPPGDSGANVLTF TGTGCCAGCTCACCTCCAGGGGACTCTGGGGCCAACGTCCTGACTTTC
TRBD2 NA TRBJ2-1 TRBV19 CASSVQKLSGSYNEQFF TGTGCCAGTAGTGTTCAGAAACTTAGCGGGTCCTACAATGAGCAGTTCTTC
NA NA TRBJ1-5 TRBV9 CASSVDGSNQPQHF TGTGCCAGCAGCGTAGACGGAAGCAATCAGCCCCAGCATTTT
TRBD2 NA TRBJ2-7 TRBV19 CASSPRGVEIANYEQYF TGTGCCAGTAGTCCCCGGGGGGTGGAAATCGCCAACTACGAGCAGTACTTC
NA NA TRBJ1-3 TRBV7-2 CASRPEPSGNTIYF TGTGCCAGCAGACCCGAGCCTAGCGGAAACACCATATATTTT
NA NA TRBJ2-5 TRBV7-8 CASSLVGNLETQYF TGTGCCAGCAGCTTAGTTGGTAATTTGGAGACCCAGTACTTC
NA NA TRBJ1-3 TRBV5-5 CASSFTGEGNTIYF TGTGCCAGCAGCTTCACAGGCGAGGGAAACACCATATATTTT
NA NA TRBJ1-4 TRBV2 CASSDAGGATNEKLFF TGTGCCAGCAGTGATGCTGGGGGGGCAACTAATGAAAAACTGTTTTTT
NA few TRBJ1-5 TRBV6-5 CATGTKREPQHF TGTGCCACCGGGACTAAACGGGAGCCCCAGCATTTT
TRBD2 NA TRBJ2-7 TRBV4-3 CASSQVPLLAGGRHEQYF TGCGCCAGCAGCCAAGTCCCCCTACTAGCGGGGGGGCGTCACGAGCAGTACTTC
NA NA TRBJ2-7 TRBV7-8 CASSPRQRGYEQYF TGTGCCAGCAGCCCTAGACAGAGAGGCTACGAGCAGTACTTC
NA NA TRBJ2-5 TRBV3-1/TRBV3-2 CASSQAATQETQYF TGTGCCAGCAGCCAAGCGGCTACCCAAGAGACCCAGTACTTC
TRBD1 NA TRBJ1-1 TRBV2 CASSGVGTGQAFF TGTGCCAGCAGTGGGGTCGGGACAGGGCAGGCTTTCTTT
NA NA TRBJ2-7 TRBV7-2 CASSSSRAARWYF TGTGCCAGCAGCTCCTCACGGGCCGCAAGGTGGTACTTC
NA NA TRBJ2-2 TRBV6-5 CASKYGAANTGELFF TGTGCCAGCAAGTACGGGGCCGCGAACACCGGGGAGCTGTTTTTT
NA few TRBJ1-4 TRBV4-1 CASSQEPLRRPTEKLFF TGCGCCAGCAGCCAAGAACCGCTCAGAAGGCCCACTGAAAAACTGTTTTTT